The clone carrying this T cell receptor (beta chain) showed up just a few times. TCRdb reprocessed the RT-PCR reads with MiXCR, giving one entry per CDR3 protein. This sample has 150,000 to 200,000 distinct CDR3 sequences, with roughly 12% found just once. This sample was taken from a study of response to subunit inactivated influenza vaccine. Between the trimmed V and J ends, which lost 5 bases and 3 bases, there was a span of 20 bases. The CDR3 covers 17 residues. In germline, CDR1 is SEHNR, CDR2 FQNEAQ (reference sequence). The same specimen was also included in a second study, on T cells expressing NK-cell markers. That work contributes: TCR beta cDNA was made by 5'RACE template switching with UMIs.

The clonotype comes from a man aged 45-65 years who received an inactivated influenza vaccine. This sample comprised CD8+ T cells sorted from PBMCs, obtained about 11 days after vaccination. The chain has TRBV7-9 and TRBJ2-1; D is possibly TRBD1 (5 bases). The CDR3 nucleotides read TGTGCCAGCAGCCCCCGAGCTTTAGGGGCCCTCTACAATGAGCAGTTCTTC. This translates into CASSPRALGALYNEQFF.